A single sample gave rise to the 8 T cell receptor beta chains below, sequenced in a study of breast tumors, draining lymph nodes, adjacent tissues. The lymph nodes were axillary draining lymph nodes from breast cancer patients. TCRdb processed the multiplex PCR reads anew with MiXCR; each CDR3 protein has one entry. The data contain about 230,000 distinct CDR3 sequences, approximately 30% of them singletons. The sample taken for sequencing was axillary lymph node tissue. These receptors originate from a female donor with breast cancer. Some clones in this sample may be carry-over from other donors' samples.

This clonotype has at least ten counts. This rearrangement joins TRBV5-1 to TRBJ1-2; D is uncertain. Trimming shortened V by 5 bases and J by 4 bases, and 12 bases separated the two germline ends. Per germline, CDR1 SGHRS and CDR2 YFSETQ. There are 13 residues in the CDR3. CDR3 bases: TGCGCCAGCAGGCCCCTTTCCCTCTATGGCTACACCTTC. Translating gives CASRPLSLYGYTF.

Many counts were recorded for this clonotype. The rearrangement uses TRBV2 and TRBJ2-7; D gene ambiguous. The V end was cut by 6 bases, the J end by 2 bases, with 11 bases between. The germline CDR1 and CDR2 sequences are SNHLY and FYNNEI. This CDR3 region has 13 residues. CDR3 loop: CASRDGPTYEQYF. The CDR3 coding sequence is TGTGCCAGCAGGGATGGCCCGACCTACGAGCAGTACTTC.

This clonotype has only a few counts. The rearrangement joins TRBV30 to TRBJ1-5; possibly TRBD1 for D (6 bases). From germline, CDR1 is GTSNPN and CDR2 SVGIG (reference sequence). Trimming took off 2 bases at V and 0 bases at J, with 20 bases between the two ends. This CDR3 is 18 amino acids long. The DNA of the CDR3 is TGTGCCTGGAGTCCCACCCCCCAGGGGCCCTATAGCAATCAGCCCCAGCATTTT. Amino acids: CAWSPTPQGPYSNQPQHF.

This chain links TRBV5-6 with TRBJ2-1; D possibly uses TRBD1 or TRBD2 (7 bases each). V shed 0 bases and J shed 1 base, with 20 bases lying between them. Germline CDR1 is SGHDT and CDR2 is YYEEEE. There are 19 residues in the CDR3. In DNA form, the CDR3 reads TGTGCCAGCAGCTTGGCAGGGGGAGGGCCCTCAGGATCCTACAATGAGCAGTTCTTC. Residues: CASSLAGGGPSGSYNEQFF.

This clonotype was seen ten or more times. The chain employs TRBV19 and TRBJ2-7; the match to TRBD2 covers 8 bases. The CDR3 is 15 amino acids. The ends lost 1 base at V and 4 bases at J; junction bases unmatched: 6. CDR1 LNHDA and CDR2 SQIVND come from the germline V gene (reference sequence). The DNA of the CDR3 is TGTGCCAGTAGTATAGGCCTAGCGGGTACTTACGAGCAGTACTTC. Amino acid sequence: CASSIGLAGTYEQYF.

This clonotype showed up many times. The J gene is TRBJ2-1, the V gene TRBV28; 9 positions agree with TRBD2. Germline CDR1 and CDR2: MDHEN and SYDVKM. This CDR3 comprises 15 residues. The ends lost 6 bases at V and 4 bases at J; junction bases unmatched: 7. CDR3: CASRSGRLTYNEQFF. The CDR3 coding sequence is TGTGCCAGCAGAAGCGGGAGGTTAACATACAATGAGCAGTTCTTC.

This clonotype was recorded at least ten times. This chain joins TRBV4-3 and TRBJ1-4, with D uncertain. V dropped 1 base and J dropped 6 bases, with 9 bases sitting between them. CDR1 is LGHNA, CDR2 YSLEER, per germline. This CDR3 is built from 14 residues. CDR3 loop: CASSQGGLDEKLFF. The CDR3 DNA sequence: TGCGCCAGCAGCCAAGGAGGGCTGGATGAAAAACTGTTTTTT.

At least ten counts were recorded for this clonotype. The V call is TRBV11-2, the J call TRBJ2-2; weak D call: TRBD1 (5 bases). CDR1 and CDR2 from the germline V gene are SGHAT and FQNNGV. V lost 5 bases and J lost 5, with 18 bases in between. This CDR3 has 16 residues. This CDR3 reads CASSTRVLVQTGELFF. DNA for the CDR3: TGTGCCAGCAGCACCAGGGTATTAGTTCAGACCGGGGAGCTGTTTTTT.